Reported below is one TCR beta chain. What antigen it recognizes has not been identified. Base qualities are not provided; no much larger clone lies one nucleotide away. The sample is drawn from a study of cytomegalovirus exposure and HLA in healthy donors (dated by TCRdb to the late 2010s). Study-level background: An earlier analysis of 587 of the donors reported 276 Gb of sequence data and 95 million to 120 million unique TCR beta sequences obtained from about 200 million T cells. An early release that covered around 590 HLA-typed donors contained approximately 290 gigabases of sequencing data and tens of millions of unique TCR sequences. Of the 398 genotyped donors, less than 90% were placed in the genetic ancestry cluster associated with self-reported Caucasian donors. The aim of the study was to test whether cataloging public T cell receptors could identify signatures of past pathogen exposure. The study profiled the T cell repertoires of 500 to 800 subjects by immunosequencing and related them to cytomegalovirus serostatus. Along with the approximately 650-subject first cohort, a separate validation cohort of over a hundred different subjects was used. To predict cytomegalovirus infection status, the study combined high-throughput TCR immunosequencing, statistical association of individual TCRs with disease status, and machine learning. To study patterns of TCR occurrence, a later analysis re-analyzed previously published TCR beta repertoires from 650 to 750 donors and added high-resolution HLA genotyping. Rather than using new phenotypic data, the later analysis identified candidate immune exposures from TCR beta sequences and from how often those sequences occurred across donors. An earlier analysis of about 620 of the donors applied high-throughput TCR beta sequencing to assess whether each TCR beta V gene segment acted as functional or pseudogenic. Donor age, sex, ethnicity and CMV serostatus were collected together with the repertoire data. A later genetic analysis used genome-wide SNP genotypes for about 55% of the 666 donors, treating that subset as a discovery cohort. All discovery cohort repertoires had been generated on a single sequencing platform. HLA typing included class I and class II loci at four-digit resolution. Typing coverage varied by locus: roughly 629-630 donors for A, B, C, DRB1 and DQB1; approximately 520 for DQA1; approximately 610 for DPA1; roughly 450 for DPB1. A handful of DR-DQ haplotypes were treated as single units for association and clustering because of strong linkage in the cohort. On average, over 200,000 unique TCR beta nucleotide sequences were sequenced per donor among more than 350 genotyped donors of the cohort, with roughly 20% of those sequences being non-productive.

Trimming takes 3 bases from V and 7 bases from J, and the germline ends sit 7 bases apart. The CDR3, cysteine through phenylalanine, is 11 amino acids long. The read is trimmed to its CDR3 DNA, 33 bases read in frame from base 1. From a lookup of the germline V gene, CDR1 and CDR2 are MNHNS and SASEGT. Broad study findings and their caveats: A later genetic analysis reported fewer N-insertions in productive TCRs among donors in an Asian-associated ancestry cluster than the approximately 700-donor mean. According to a later analysis, most CMV-associated TCR beta chains appeared to be HLA-restricted, and the HLA associations seemed to be driven largely by CMV exposure. A further reported finding was that TCR beta sequences accurately predicted the HLA-A and HLA-B alleles for most subjects in the first cohort. Specific HLA alleles were associated with over 15,000 TCR beta sequences at a false discovery rate of 0.05 in a later analysis. In an earlier analysis of some 500 of the donors, most TCR beta V segments were observed in productive rearrangements about 87% or about 30% of the time, broadly matching IMGT annotations. The cohort was sequenced for TCR beta chains only, and without alpha or paired-chain data the features that could be detected were limited. Roughly uniform sequencing depth across donors was assumed in presence/absence analyses, although this assumption may not hold. Because HLA typing was missing for some donors at each locus, association tests included only the typed subset. In a later analysis, HLA-associated TCR beta chains were found to be more clonally expanded and to have lower generation probabilities than equally common non-associated chains. In vitro tests confirmed that a few of the cytomegalovirus-associated TCR beta chains recognize cytomegalovirus antigens. According to the authors, the approach could potentially be generalized to other disease states and immunological phenotypes. A later genetic analysis associated a missense DCLRE1C variant with V-gene and J-gene trimming of TCR beta chains, and an independent cohort replicated the association. The only immune exposure information available for the cohort was CMV serostatus. A cluster of highly shared sequence variants was judged likely to represent a technical artifact of the sequencing pipeline. While some public TCRs were present in many individuals, most TCR sequences turned up only very rarely across donors. The study gave a list of some 150 TCR beta chains associated with cytomegalovirus. Correlated functional status among segregating V segments might be attributable to linkage disequilibrium, but an unknown experimental factor could not be ruled out. The earlier analysis of almost 600 of the donors excluded seventeen rarely observed V segments, including chromosome 9 orphons, because counts were too low. Several of the top co-occurrence clusters appeared to be linked to parvovirus B19, influenza, CMV and Epstein-Barr virus, according to a later analysis. In a later analysis, the rate of TCR association differed among HLA loci, with DRB1 alleles having the most associated TCRs and HLA-C alleles having the fewest. The 87-base-pair reads could not distinguish some IMGT-functional V segments, including TRBV6-2 and TRBV6-3, so those segments were excluded. Strong co-occurrence of HLA alleles, especially DR and DQ, made assigning TCR associations to individual alleles difficult. In both the original and validation cohorts, the classifier was reported to diagnose cytomegalovirus status with high specificity and sensitivity.

The cohort comprised more than 550 healthy bone marrow donors. Cohort members were all nominally healthy when sampled, although unrecorded immune exposures were likely present. The donor was CMV seronegative and was included in the group of a few hundred seronegative cohort members. Every donor gave a peripheral blood sample, and the peripheral blood mononuclear cells from that sample were used for TCR beta sequencing. Genomic DNA was extracted from the blood cell samples with the Qiagen DNeasy Blood Extraction Kit. The library was built by means of the immunoSEQ multiplex PCR assay. A mixture of 60 forward primers for TCR Vbeta segments and 13 reverse primers for TCR Jbeta segments was used in the multiplex PCR. A multiplex PCR assay on genomic DNA amplified the CDR3 region of rearranged TCR beta genes. The amplified TCR beta libraries were sequenced on the Illumina HiSeq System as 87-base-pair reads. Processing in the source paper ran as follows. Across the 670 or so repertoires, a later analysis counted some 81 million unique TCR beta chains, approximately 10 million of which were shared by at least two donors. A nearest-neighbor algorithm error-corrected the raw reads and collapsed the reads into unique sequences, merging closely related sequences to remove PCR and sequencing errors. V, D and J gene segments were assigned by aligning CDR3 sequences to IMGT reference sequences. For a sequence to be retained, a match of at least six nucleotides to both a V gene segment and a J gene segment was required. A rearrangement counted as productive if the CDR3 had no stop codons and remained in frame with V and J, and every other rearrangement counted as non-productive. CDR3 was defined by IMGT convention, running from the second conserved V-encoded cysteine to the conserved J-encoded phenylalanine. The earlier analysis of 500 to 650 of the donors excluded any sequence lacking an unambiguous match to a single V gene segment. An earlier analysis of 587 of the donors classified V segments as functional when productive rearrangements were above 56.7% and as segregating when the standard deviation between donors was above 5%. A statistical classification framework was developed to diagnose cytomegalovirus status using the catalog of TCR beta chain sequences. V and J gene assignment, in a later analysis, came from comparing TCR nucleotide sequences with IMGT/GENE-DB human TR gene sequences. A later analysis assigned CDR3 sequences and most-parsimonious VDJ recombination scenarios with the TCRdist pipeline. In a later analysis, each TCR beta chain was defined by its CDR3 amino acid sequence together with its V-gene family, and reads without a unique V-gene family were excluded. To address suspected cross-contamination and a sequencing artifact, a later analysis removed several hundred highly shared, low-generation-probability nucleotide sequences. For each public chain, a later analysis derived a clonal expansion index from normalized ranks of inferred template counts within each repertoire. In a later analysis, generation probabilities were computed with a VDJ recombination model fitted to out-of-frame rearrangements, and the resulting probabilities were checked against IGoR. A later analysis scored TCR-TCR, TCR-HLA and TCR-CMV co-occurrence with hypergeometric tests, applying a repertoire-size bias correction to TCR pairs. To estimate false discovery rates, a later analysis permuted the HLA or CMV assignments 20 times. In a later analysis, co-occurring TCRs were grouped with DBSCAN, and TCRdist sequence similarity was added when clustering was performed within HLA-allele-positive subsets. Co-occurrence clustering excluded repertoires with fewer than 30,000 or more than 120,000 public chains, plus five with anomalous nucleotide sharing. Imported from immuneACCESS, the table was reduced by TCRdb to in-frame sequences with V and J called. These copies leave out some clones; in studies compared against another copy, an unresolved V gene accounts for under half, and the cause of the remainder is not known. The V and J calls and the clone size are those of that table, but D and trimming were determined from the DNA. In all, the sample holds approximately 91,000 clones, and less than 70% of those were seen once. The ten biggest clones cover 1.2% of the sample.

The source material was PBMCs. The chain couples TRBV6-1 to TRBJ2-7; the D segment could be TRBD2, given 6 matching bases. The receptor's source is a female donor in good health and CMV-seronegative. The DNA sequence follows: TGTGCCAGCAGTGAGGGGAGGGAGCAGTACTTC. Translation gives CASSEGREQYF.